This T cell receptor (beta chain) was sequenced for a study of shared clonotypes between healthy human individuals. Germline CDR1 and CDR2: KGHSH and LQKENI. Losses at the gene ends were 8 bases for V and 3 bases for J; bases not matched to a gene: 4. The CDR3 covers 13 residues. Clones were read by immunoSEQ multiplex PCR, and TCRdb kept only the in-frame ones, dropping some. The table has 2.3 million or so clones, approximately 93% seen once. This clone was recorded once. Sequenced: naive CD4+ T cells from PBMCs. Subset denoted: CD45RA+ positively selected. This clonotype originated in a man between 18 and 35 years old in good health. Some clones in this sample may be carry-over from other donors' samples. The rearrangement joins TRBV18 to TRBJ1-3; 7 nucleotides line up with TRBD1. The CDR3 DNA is TGTGCCAGCCAAGGGACAGTTGGAAACACCATATATTTT. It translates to CASQGTVGNTIYF.